Each of the 7 T cell receptor beta chains below was sequenced from the same sample in a study of T-cell memory formation after mild COVID-19. TCRdb redid the calling of the 5' RACE reads with MiXCR, one entry per CDR3 protein. The data show 300,000 to 350,000 distinct CDR3 sequences, just under 20% seen once. The sequenced sample was PBMCs or a T cell subset sorted from them (not recorded which). The receptors were gathered from a young man who had mild COVID-19 (a few samples of this study predate the infection). Cell type and time point are not known.

This clonotype was seen many times. J is TRBJ2-7 and V is TRBV4-2; D is perhaps TRBD1 (5 bases). The germline gives CDR1 LGHNA, CDR2 YNFKEQ. V lost 0 bases, J lost 9 bases, and 12 bases lay in between. CDR3 length: 13 amino acids. Written as DNA, the CDR3 is TGTGCCAGCAGCCAAGATACCAGGGATCGGCAGTACTTC. It translates to CASSQDTRDRQYF.

The rearrangement uses TRBV5-1 and TRBJ1-6, with D possibly being TRBD1 (6 bases). Trimming cost V 4 bases and J 2 bases, with 10 bases left between them. The germline V gene has CDR1 SGHRS and CDR2 YFSETQ. The CDR3 has 15 amino acids. The CDR3 here is CASSRDKAYNSPLHF. CDR3 DNA: TGCGCCAGCAGCCGGGACAAAGCCTATAATTCACCCCTCCACTTT.

The rearrangement uses TRBV7-9 and TRBJ1-2, with unresolved D. CDR3 length: 13 amino acids. Germline CDR1 SEHNR, CDR2 FQNEAQ (reference sequence). V lost 8 bases and J 0 bases, leaving 10 bases between the germline ends. Written as DNA, the CDR3 is TGTGCCAGCGGTGCCGGCTCTAACTATGGCTACACCTTC. This translates into CASGAGSNYGYTF.

This clonotype has more than one count but fewer than ten. This sequence joins TRBV7-2 and TRBJ2-5; TRBD2 might be the D (6 bases). The CDR3 is made up of 14 amino acids. Deletions cut 5 bases from V and 7 bases from J, with 17 bases between. Germline-derived CDR1 and CDR2 are SGHTA and FQGNSA. CDR3 DNA sequence: TGTGCCAGCAGCGGAGGTTGGCAGGGAGGGACCCAGTACTTC. This translates into CASSGGWQGGTQYF.

The rearrangement joins TRBV4-3 to TRBJ2-7; D might be TRBD2 (6 bases). CDR1 is LGHNA and CDR2 is YSLEER in the germline V gene. The CDR3 has 16 amino acids. V gave up 3 bases and J gave up 2 bases, with 17 bases separating them. CDR3 region: CASSQDAGTGAYEQYF. In nucleotides, the CDR3 is TGCGCCAGCAGCCAGGACGCCGGGACTGGGGCCTACGAGCAGTACTTC.

This clonotype turned up a few times. The genes are TRBV7-9 and TRBJ1-1; 10 bases map to TRBD1. V dropped 5 bases and J dropped 4; count of bases not matched to a gene: 4. Germline V gives CDR1 SEHNR, CDR2 FQNEAQ (reference sequence). This CDR3 contains 14 residues. The CDR3 DNA reads as TGTGCCAGCAGCGGGACAGGGGTGAGCACTGAAGCTTTCTTT. Amino acids: CASSGTGVSTEAFF.

The chain uses TRBV24-1 and TRBJ2-2; D gene ambiguous. Trimming removed 9 bases from V and 5 bases from J, with 6 bases in between. Per germline, CDR1 KGHDR and CDR2 SFDVKD. CDR3 length: 11 residues. The CDR3 region has the DNA TGTGCCACCGGCGTTACCGGGGAGCTGTTTTTT. This sequence encodes CATGVTGELFF.